This entry lists 23 T cell receptor beta chains sequenced from one sample in a study of beta chain features in type 1 diabetes. Isolated RNA was reverse transcribed in full, so expressed TCRB transcripts were sequenced. Generated by immunoSEQ multiplex PCR, the TCRdb table keeps only in-frame clones and is missing some. The repertoire consists of 130,000 to 150,000 clones, with more than 9% occurring once and the leading ten covering approximately 1.3%. The sample consisted of naive CD4+ T cells from blood. The receptors come from a man aged 18 to 30 in good health.

The J gene is TRBJ1-1, the V gene TRBV10-3, with D unresolved. V was clipped by 10 bases and J by 0 bases, with 9 bases between them. Germline-derived CDR1 and CDR2 are ENHRY and SYGVKD. The CDR3 contains 12 residues. The CDR3 loop reads CASRSVNTEAFF. The DNA of the CDR3 is TGTGCCAGTCGAAGCGTGAACACTGAAGCTTTCTTT.

This clone was seen only a few times. The gene calls are TRBV7-2 and TRBJ2-3; D is uncertain. Germline V CDR1 and CDR2: SGHTA, FQGNSA. This CDR3 contains 12 residues. The ends were cut back, 4 bases at V and 2 bases at J, with 4 bases in the middle. The CDR3 region is CASSSLTDTQYF. CDR3 nucleotide sequence: TGTGCCAGCAGCTCTCTCACAGATACGCAGTATTTT. Full variable domain (remainder filled in from reference TRBV7-2 and TRBJ2-3): GAGVSQSPSNKVTEKGKDVELRCDPISGHTALYWYRQSLGQGLEFLIYFQGNSAPDKSGLPSDRFSAERTGGSVSTLTIQRTQQEDSAVYLCASSSLTDTQYFGPGTRLTVL.

Of note for this clone: One end of the junction does not line up with germline, which may come from a read error. V and J are TRBV4-2 and TRBJ2-1, with 14 bases identical to TRBD2. The CDR3 has 16 amino acids. CDR1 LGHNA and CDR2 YNFKEQ come from the germline V gene. DNA for the CDR3: TGTGCCAACAGCCAAGTGACTAGCGGGGGGGAGGGTGAGCAGTTCTTC. Its translation: CANSQVTSGGEGEQFF.

V gene TRBV27 combines with J gene TRBJ1-5; no clear D. CDR3 length: 13 residues. The V gene's germline CDR1 is MNHEY and CDR2 SMNVEV (reference sequence). Between the trimmed V and J ends, which lost 5 bases and 7 bases, there was a span of 12 bases. The chain's CDR3 is CASSPTGVQPQHF. CDR3 sequence (DNA): TGTGCCAGCAGTCCGACCGGAGTACAGCCCCAGCATTTT.

The chain links TRBV15 to TRBJ1-5; TRBD1 agrees at 7 bases. This CDR3 has 14 residues. Losses at the gene ends were 0 bases for V and 9 bases for J; bases not matched to a gene: 5. Germline-derived CDR1 and CDR2 are LNHNV and YYDKDF (reference sequence). The DNA of the CDR3 is TGTGCCACCAGCAGAGATCAGGGGGTGAGGCCCCAGCATTTT. It specifies CATSRDQGVRPQHF.

The rearrangement joins TRBV4-3 to TRBJ2-7; 8 positions match TRBD1. With 2 bases clipped from V and 4 bases from J, the junction kept 7 bases outside the gene matches. This CDR3 spans 15 amino acids. CDR1 and CDR2 (germline): LGHNA, YSLEER. The CDR3 DNA reads TGCGCCAGCAGCCAACATCGGACAGGGTTTTACGAGCAGTACTTC. Translated: CASSQHRTGFYEQYF.

This clone was seen at least ten times. This chain links TRBV27 with TRBJ2-3, with D unresolved. The V gene's germline CDR1 is MNHEY and CDR2 SMNVEV (reference sequence). This CDR3 spans 13 amino acids. Trimming shortened V by 5 bases and J by 6 bases, and 12 bases separated the two germline ends. This CDR3 reads CASSELYPDTQYF. The CDR3 region has the DNA TGTGCCAGCAGTGAGTTGTATCCGGATACGCAGTATTTT.

This clone was detected a few times. The rearrangement links TRBV5-1 to TRBJ2-3; 8 nucleotides agree with TRBD2. J was trimmed by 5 bases and V by 4 bases; bases with no gene match: 18. Germline V gene sequence: CDR1 SGHRS, CDR2 YFSETQ. This CDR3 region has 18 residues. The CDR3 DNA sequence: TGCGCCAGCAGCGTGGCCGCCGGAGCGGGGGCGGGTGTAGATACGCAGTATTTT. Translation: CASSVAAGAGAGVDTQYF.

This clone was detected a few times. The rearrangement links TRBV30 to TRBJ2-3; D might be TRBD2 (5 bases). The CDR3 has 13 residues. CDR1 GTSNPN and CDR2 SVGIG come from the germline V gene (reference sequence). V was trimmed by 5 bases and J by 4 bases, leaving 13 bases between them. The CDR3 nucleotides read TGTGCCTGGGGCCTAGCTGGCGCAGATACGCAGTATTTT. Its protein is CAWGLAGADTQYF. Full variable domain (outside the CDR3, taken from reference TRBV30 and TRBJ2-3): SQTIHQWPATLVQPVGSPLSLECTVEGTSNPNLYWYRQAAGRGLQLLFYSVGIGQISSEVPQNLSASRPQDRQFILSSKKLLLSDSGFYLCAWGLAGADTQYFGPGTRLTVL.

This clone came up a few times. The rearrangement links TRBV5-4 to TRBJ2-3; weak D call: TRBD2 (5 bases). This CDR3 region has 15 residues. CDR1 and CDR2 (germline): SGHNT, YYREEE (reference sequence). Trimming cost V 1 base and J 3 bases, with 12 bases left between them. The DNA for the CDR3 is TGTGCCAGCAGCTTGAGGAACGGGGTTACAGATACGCAGTATTTT. Translating it yields CASSLRNGVTDTQYF.

The V call is TRBV6-1, the J call TRBJ2-1; D gene ambiguous. Germline V gives CDR1 MNHNS, CDR2 SASEGT. The CDR3 extends over 15 amino acids. V lost 7 bases and J lost 3, with 16 bases in between. The CDR3 loop reads CASIEDRVYYNEQFF. DNA of the CDR3: TGTGCCAGCATAGAAGACCGGGTCTACTACAATGAGCAGTTCTTC.

The V gene is TRBV27, the J gene TRBJ1-4; D might be TRBD1 (5 bases). This CDR3 comprises 14 residues. The germline gives CDR1 MNHEY, CDR2 SMNVEV (reference sequence). Trimming left V 1 base short and J 8 bases short, with 11 bases between. The CDR3, as DNA: TGTGCCAGCAGTTTATGGGGCAACGGGGAAAAACTGTTTTTT. Translated: CASSLWGNGEKLFF.

The chain is built from TRBV7-9 and TRBJ1-4; 10 bases line up with TRBD1. From germline, CDR1 is SEHNR and CDR2 FQNEAQ (reference sequence). V shed 3 bases, J shed 8 bases, and the junction held 3 bases outside the gene matches. The CDR3 extends over 14 amino acids. Here the CDR3 DNA reads TGTGCCAGCAGCTTCGGACAGGGGGGCGAAAAACTGTTTTTT. This translates into CASSFGQGGEKLFF.

There are many counts of this clone. The V gene is TRBV28, the J gene TRBJ2-1; 11 bases line up with TRBD2. Losses at the gene ends were 5 bases for V and 4 bases for J; bases not matched to a gene: 4. CDR3 length: 15 amino acids. Germline CDR1 MDHEN, CDR2 SYDVKM. CDR3 residues: CASSQTSGGYNEQFF. The CDR3 DNA is TGTGCCAGCAGTCAAACTAGCGGGGGATACAATGAGCAGTTCTTC.

This clone was observed a handful of times. This sequence joins TRBV5-8 and TRBJ2-1, with 14 positions matching TRBD2. CDR1 SGHTS and CDR2 YDEGEE come from the germline V gene. J gave up 0 bases and V 4 bases, and 9 bases lay outside the gene matches. The length of the CDR3 is 19 residues. CDR3 residues: CASSAGLAGGFYSYNEQFF. The CDR3 DNA reads as TGTGCCAGCAGCGCAGGACTAGCGGGGGGCTTTTACTCCTACAATGAGCAGTTCTTC. Full variable domain (rest looked up from reference TRBV5-8 and TRBJ2-1): EAGVTQSPTHLIKTRGQQATLRCSPISGHTSVYWYQQALGLGLQFLLWYDEGEERNRGNFPPRFSGRQFPNYSSELNVNALELEDSALYLCASSAGLAGGFYSYNEQFFGPGTRLTVL.

This clone was detected a few times. The genes are TRBV5-4 and TRBJ2-7, with D unresolved. The germline CDR1 and CDR2 sequences are SGHNT and YYREEE (reference sequence). The length of the CDR3 is 13 residues. Between the trimmed V and J ends, which lost 4 bases and 2 bases, there was a span of 10 bases. CDR3 in amino acids: CASSLDIAYEQYF. The CDR3 region has the DNA TGTGCCAGCAGCCTCGACATCGCCTACGAGCAGTACTTC.

The chain recombines TRBV11-2 with TRBJ2-7, with D perhaps matching TRBD1 (5 bases). The V end lost 3 bases, the J end lost 4 bases, and 10 bases lay between the germline ends. CDR3 size: 13 residues. Germline V gives CDR1 SGHAT, CDR2 FQNNGV. The CDR3 reads CASSFSGLYEQYF. The CDR3 coding sequence is TGTGCCAGCAGCTTTTCAGGGTTATACGAGCAGTACTTC.

The chain recombines TRBV25-1 with TRBJ2-2; 7 bases align to TRBD1. The V gene's germline CDR1 is MGHDK and CDR2 SYGVNS. J was trimmed by 6 bases and V by 6 bases; bases with no gene match: 7. The CDR3 is made up of 14 amino acids. The CDR3 region is CASRITGVAGELFF. The CDR3 DNA sequence: TGTGCCAGCAGGATAACAGGGGTGGCCGGGGAGCTGTTTTTT.

The rearrangement links TRBV5-1 to TRBJ2-1; D perhaps matches TRBD1 (5 bases). CDR3 length: 13 amino acids. V was shortened by 2 bases and J by 8 bases, with 11 bases between the two germline ends. Germline lookup yields CDR1 SGHRS and CDR2 YFSETQ. The CDR3 sequence is CASSFRQSDEQFF. CDR3 sequence (DNA): TGCGCCAGCAGCTTTCGACAGTCGGATGAGCAGTTCTTC.

This clone was seen a few times. As DNA, the CDR3 is TGTGCCAGCTCACCTAGAGGAATCTTTGTGGGAGACACAGATACGCAGTATTTT. Its translation: CASSPRGIFVGDTDTQYF. The chain is built from TRBV18 and TRBJ2-3, with D possibly being TRBD2 (5 bases). With 3 bases removed from V and 2 bases from J, the gap between germline ends came to 21 bases. Germline lookup yields CDR1 KGHSH and CDR2 LQKENI. The CDR3 contains 18 residues.

This clone showed up just a few times. The V call is TRBV7-2, the J call TRBJ2-5, with D possibly matching TRBD2 (6 bases). The germline V gene encodes CDR1 SGHTA and CDR2 FQGNSA. CDR3 length equals 14 residues. Between the trimmed V and J ends, which lost 2 bases and 4 bases, there was a span of 11 bases. CDR3 loop: CASSLFGGRETQYF. Written as DNA, the CDR3 is TGTGCCAGCAGCTTATTCGGGGGTCGAGAGACCCAGTACTTC.

The chain's CDR3 is CASSLQGAGDTQYF. DNA for the CDR3: TGTGCCAGCAGCCTTCAGGGGGCGGGTGACACGCAGTATTTT. V is TRBV6-6 and J is TRBJ2-3, with 8 bases aligning to TRBD1. V dropped 6 bases and J dropped 9; count of bases not matched to a gene: 11. The CDR3 runs 14 residues. Germline-derived CDR1 and CDR2 are MNHNY and SVGAGI (reference sequence).

The chain carries TRBV7-8 and TRBJ2-2, with 10 bases aligning to TRBD1. This CDR3 is 17 amino acids long. The V gene's germline CDR1 is SGHVS and CDR2 FQNEAQ. V lost 5 bases to trimming and J lost 7 bases; unmatched junction nucleotides: 13. CDR3 bases: TGTGCCAGCAGCACCCGACAGGGGGCCCTAGCGGGCGGGGAGCTGTTTTTT. This translates into CASSTRQGALAGGELFF.